These 16 T cell receptor beta chains came from one sample sequenced in a study of cytomegalovirus exposure and HLA in healthy donors. The PCR was carried out with 60 Vbeta primers and 13 Jbeta primers. Assay used: immunoSEQ multiplex PCR; TCRdb lists only in-frame clones, some missing. The sample gives 180,000 or so clones, almost 80% of which show up once; around 15% is in the top ten. The sample consisted of PBMCs. The origin of the receptors is a man aged 45-65 years in good health and CMV-seropositive.

The chain links TRBV28 to TRBJ2-7; TRBD1 agrees at 7 bases. The CDR3 extends over 14 amino acids. Trimming removed 3 bases from V and 5 bases from J; junction bases left unmatched: 7. The germline V gene has CDR1 MDHEN and CDR2 SYDVKM. The CDR3 here is CASSFGQVAHEQYV. CDR3 DNA sequence: TGTGCCAGCAGTTTTGGACAGGTTGCTCACGAGCAGTACGTC.

CDR3 loop: CASIPGQSTGELFF. Here the CDR3 DNA reads TGTGCCAGCATCCCGGGACAGAGTACCGGGGAGCTGTTTTTT. The J gene is TRBJ2-2, the V gene TRBV28; 7 nucleotides line up with TRBD1. The CDR3 spans 14 residues. The germline CDR1 and CDR2 sequences are MDHEN and SYDVKM. The V gene end was trimmed by 7 bases and the J gene end by 5 bases; junction bases not matched to a gene: 7.

The chain recombines TRBV9 with TRBJ1-6, with D perhaps TRBD1 (5 bases). The ends were cut back, 2 bases at V and 7 bases at J, with 13 bases in the middle. This CDR3 spans 15 amino acids. CDR1 is SGDLS, CDR2 YYNGEE, per germline. The DNA for the CDR3 is TGTGCCAGCAGCGTCACAGGCGGTGTGAATTCACCCCTCCACTTT. This gives the protein CASSVTGGVNSPLHF. Drawing the rest from reference TRBV9 and TRBJ1-6, the complete variable domain is DSGVTQTPKHLITATGQRVTLRCSPRSGDLSVYWYQQSLDQGLQFLIQYYNGEERAKGNILERFSAQQFPDLHSELNLSSLELGDSALYFCASSVTGGVNSPLHFGNGTRLTVT.

J is TRBJ1-3 and V is TRBV7-6; TRBD1 aligns across 9 bases. V lost 0 bases, J lost 2 bases, and 5 bases stayed unmatched. There are 17 residues in the CDR3. Germline loops: CDR1 SGHVS, CDR2 FNYEAQ. The CDR3 sequence is CASSLARTGVPGNTIYF. The CDR3 region has the DNA TGTGCCAGCAGCTTAGCGCGGACAGGGGTCCCTGGAAACACCATATATTTT.

The rearrangement uses TRBV7-9 and TRBJ1-1; unclear D gene. The V and J ends lost 3 bases and 5 bases respectively, with 10 bases between them. The CDR3 extends over 13 amino acids. Germline lookup yields CDR1 SEHNR and CDR2 FQNEAQ (reference sequence). CDR3 amino acids: CASSFGEWTEAFF. In nucleotides, the CDR3 is TGTGCCAGCAGCTTCGGGGAGTGGACTGAAGCTTTCTTT.

V is TRBV2 and J is TRBJ1-2, with 7 bases identical to TRBD1. Germline V gene sequence: CDR1 SNHLY, CDR2 FYNNEI. The junction had 5 bases not matched to a gene; V was cut back by 7 bases and J by 6 bases. This CDR3 region has 12 residues. The CDR3 here is CASTRDSDGYTF. In DNA, the CDR3 is TGTGCCAGCACAAGGGACAGTGATGGCTACACCTTC.

V gene TRBV6-5 combines with J gene TRBJ2-7, with 11 bases aligning to TRBD1. The CDR3 loop spans 14 amino acids. V lost 3 bases and J lost 4; bases outside the gene matches: 2. CDR1 and CDR2 (germline): MNHEY, SVGAGI. This CDR3 is CASSYGQGAYEQYF. The CDR3 DNA is TGTGCCAGCAGTTATGGACAGGGGGCGTACGAGCAGTACTTC.

The chain recombines TRBV20-1 with TRBJ2-1, with D unclear. The V and J ends lost 3 bases and 5 bases respectively, with 5 bases between them. The CDR3 runs to 11 residues. Germline V CDR1 and CDR2: DFQATT, SNEGSKA (reference sequence). The chain's CDR3 is CSARADNEQFF. The CDR3, as DNA: TGCAGTGCTAGGGCCGACAATGAGCAGTTCTTC.

The chain joins TRBV7-2 to TRBJ2-7, with a possible D match to TRBD1 (6 bases). V was pared by 2 bases and J by 7 bases, with 15 bases between. Germline CDR1 and CDR2: SGHTA and FQGNSA. The CDR3 totals 14 residues. CDR3 loop: CASSLNRAVGEQYV. CDR3 nucleotide sequence: TGTGCCAGCAGCTTAAACAGGGCAGTCGGGGAGCAGTACGTC.

The CDR3 DNA follows: TGTGCCAGCAGCCCCCGCCCGCGGGACTACTCTGGAAACACCATATATTTT. It specifies CASSPRPRDYSGNTIYF. This sequence joins TRBV9 and TRBJ1-3; a weak D match, TRBD1 (5 bases). Between the trimmed V and J ends, which lost 4 bases and 0 bases, there was a span of 17 bases. The germline V gene has CDR1 SGDLS and CDR2 YYNGEE. There are 17 residues in the CDR3.

This clone was picked up one time. This sequence joins TRBV9 and TRBJ2-2; 9 bases are shared with TRBD1. The CDR3 runs to 14 residues. Germline trimming cut 4 bases from V and 6 bases from J; bases unmatched to any gene: 4. Germline values: CDR1 SGDLS, CDR2 YYNGEE. The DNA for the CDR3 is TGTGCCAGCAGCCCAGGGACAGGGTCCGGGGAGCTGTTTTTT. It is translated as CASSPGTGSGELFF. Based on the CDR3 plus reference TRBV9 and TRBJ2-2, the full variable domain is DSGVTQTPKHLITATGQRVTLRCSPRSGDLSVYWYQQSLDQGLQFLIQYYNGEERAKGNILERFSAQQFPDLHSELNLSSLELGDSALYFCASSPGTGSGELFFGEGSRLTVL.

The V and J genes are TRBV11-3 and TRBJ2-1; perhaps TRBD1 as D (5 bases). Germline V gene sequence: CDR1 SGHNT, CDR2 YENEEA. This CDR3 is 13 amino acids long. V lost 4 bases and J 8 bases, leaving 12 bases between the germline ends. Here the CDR3 DNA reads TGTGCCAGCAGCTACGGAAGGGGCGATGAGCAGTTCTTC. This encodes CASSYGRGDEQFF.

For the CDR3, the DNA is TGCGCCAGCAGCTCGACTAGCGGGAAAGAGCAGTTCTTC. Translating gives CASSSTSGKEQFF. The chain is built from TRBV5-1 and TRBJ2-1, with 11 bases fitting TRBD2. This CDR3 has 13 residues. Germline lookup yields CDR1 SGHRS and CDR2 YFSETQ. The J segment lost 10 bases and the V segment lost 3 bases, leaving 3 bases of the junction unmatched. Based on the CDR3 plus reference TRBV5-1 and TRBJ2-1, the full variable domain is KAGVTQTPRYLIKTRGQQVTLSCSPISGHRSVSWYQQTPGQGLQFLFEYFSETQRNKGNFPGRFSGRQFSNSRSEMNVSTLELGDSALYLCASSSTSGKEQFFGPGTRLTVL.

This clone was recorded once. The chain links TRBV2 to TRBJ2-3, with D maybe TRBD2 (6 bases). Germline V gene lookup returns CDR1 SNHLY and CDR2 FYNNEI. The CDR3 totals 14 residues. With 1 base removed from V and 4 bases from J, the gap between germline ends came to 9 bases. This CDR3 is CASSEGSGADTQYF. For the CDR3, the DNA is TGTGCCAGCAGTGAAGGTAGCGGCGCAGATACGCAGTATTTT.

There are a few counts of this clone. The chain is built from TRBV15 and TRBJ1-4; D is unclear. V lost 1 base and J lost 4, with 7 bases in between. The CDR3 has 14 amino acids. Germline CDR1 reads LNHNV; CDR2 reads YYDKDF (reference sequence). DNA of the CDR3: TGTGCCACCAGCAGAGCACGGAGTAATGAAAAACTGTTTTTT. Amino acids: CATSRARSNEKLFF.

This chain links TRBV7-2 with TRBJ1-2; the match to TRBD1 covers 9 bases. The CDR3 is 13 residues long. V gave up 5 bases and J gave up 5 bases; unmatched junction bases: 3. CDR1 SGHTA and CDR2 FQGNSA come from the germline V gene. The CDR3 sequence: CASSEGQGYGYTF. CDR3 in DNA: TGTGCCAGCAGCGAAGGACAGGGGTATGGCTACACCTTC.